These 21 T cell receptor beta chains share one sample of origin, sequenced in a study of breast tumors, draining lymph nodes, adjacent tissues. TCRdb used MiXCR to reprocess the multiplex PCR reads, holding one entry per CDR3 protein. The sample contains over 60,000 distinct CDR3 sequences, 57% of which appear only once. Sequencing used breast tumor tissue. These receptors were collected from a female donor with breast cancer. Some clones in this sample may be carry-over from other donors' samples.

This clonotype appeared many times. The rearrangement joins TRBV24-1 to TRBJ1-2; D is perhaps TRBD1 (6 bases). Germline CDR1 reads KGHDR; CDR2 reads SFDVKD. The CDR3 contains 15 residues. V was trimmed by 6 bases and J by 6 bases, leaving 19 bases between them. This CDR3 is CATSPQTGPLDGYTF. The CDR3 bases are TGTGCCACCAGTCCACAGACAGGACCCCTGGATGGCTACACCTTC.

The chain has TRBV20-1 and TRBJ2-3; D gene ambiguous. Germline assignment: CDR1 DFQATT and CDR2 SNEGSKA (reference sequence). This CDR3 has 16 amino acids. The germline V and J ends were trimmed by 4 bases and 11 bases, with 28 bases remaining between them. The CDR3 sequence: CSATPSGLSSYNEQYF. In DNA form, the CDR3 reads TGCAGTGCTACCCCATCGGGCCTAAGCTCCTACAATGAGCAGTATTTT.

This clonotype occurred many times. The chain is built from TRBV12-3 or TRBV12-4 and TRBJ2-5, with unresolved D. The CDR3 runs to 13 residues. Between the trimmed V and J ends, which lost 10 bases and 7 bases, there was a span of 19 bases. The CDR3 reads CATCPPGTGTQYF. The CDR3 nucleotides read TGTGCCACCTGCCCCCCCGGCACGGGGACCCAGTACTTC.

The rearrangement joins TRBV20-1 to TRBJ1-3; possibly TRBD1 for D (5 bases). V was trimmed by 1 base and J by 2 bases, leaving 9 bases between them. CDR1 and CDR2 from the germline V gene are DFQATT and SNEGSKA (reference sequence). The CDR3 runs to 14 residues. CDR3 sequence: CSARGDVAGNTIYF. CDR3 DNA: TGCAGTGCTAGAGGGGACGTCGCTGGAAACACCATATATTTT.

This clonotype was recorded at least ten times. The V call is TRBV10-3, the J call TRBJ2-3; 13 nucleotides match TRBD2. The V gene's germline CDR1 is ENHRY and CDR2 SYGVKD. The CDR3 is made up of 14 amino acids. V lost 10 bases and J lost 3; bases outside the gene matches: 4. CDR3 bases: TGTGCCACCAGGACTAGCGGGAGTACAGATACGCAGTATTTT. It encodes CATRTSGSTDTQYF.

The V and J genes are TRBV6-6 and TRBJ2-7; maybe TRBD2 (5 bases). The length of the CDR3 is 14 residues. Germline V gene sequence: CDR1 MNHNY, CDR2 SVGAGI (reference sequence). Trimming left V 3 bases short and J 4 bases short, with 13 bases between. CDR3 DNA: TGTGCCAGCAGTTATCGGGGTTCTGTTTACGAGCAGTACTTC. As protein: CASSYRGSVYEQYF.

The CDR3 region is CSARVVVGGNYGYTF. DNA of the CDR3: TGCAGTGCTAGAGTAGTTGTGGGCGGAAACTATGGCTACACCTTC. The chain joins TRBV20-1 to TRBJ1-2, with D uncertain. The CDR3 spans 15 residues. Trimming took off 1 base at V and 2 bases at J, with 14 bases between the two ends. From germline, CDR1 is DFQATT and CDR2 SNEGSKA (reference sequence).

This clonotype was counted at least ten times. This chain uses TRBV6-5 with TRBJ2-7, with 8 bases matching TRBD1. The CDR3 length is 13 residues. Germline CDR1 MNHEY, CDR2 SVGAGI. V trimming: 6 bases; J trimming: 4 bases; junction bases outside the gene matches: 5. CDR3 sequence: CASRSRDRYEQYF. CDR3 in DNA: TGTGCCAGCAGGTCCCGGGACAGGTACGAGCAGTACTTC.

This clonotype was observed many times. V usage is TRBV11-2 and J usage is TRBJ2-3; 10 bases line up with TRBD2. Germline V gives CDR1 SGHAT, CDR2 FQNNGV. There are 21 residues in the CDR3. The ends lost 1 base at V and 0 bases at J; junction bases unmatched: 16. CDR3 sequence reads: CASSLGDGMGLAFGSTDTQYF. CDR3 nucleotides: TGTGCCAGCAGCTTAGGAGACGGCATGGGACTAGCGTTTGGTAGCACAGATACGCAGTATTTT. Filled out from reference TRBV11-2 and TRBJ2-3, the complete variable domain reads EAGVAQSPRYKIIEKRQSVAFWCNPISGHATLYWYQQILGQGPKLLIQFQNNGVVDDSQLPKDRFSAERLKGVDSTLKIQPAKLEDSAVYLCASSLGDGMGLAFGSTDTQYFGPGTRLTVL.

This chain uses TRBV2 with TRBJ2-5, with TRBD2 identical over 7 bases. With 3 bases clipped from V and 1 base from J, the junction kept 8 bases outside the gene matches. The germline gives CDR1 SNHLY, CDR2 FYNNEI. CDR3 size: 16 residues. CDR3 residues: CASSDGWGGGQETQYF. The CDR3 bases are TGTGCCAGCAGTGACGGTTGGGGCGGGGGCCAAGAGACCCAGTACTTC.

The chain uses TRBV7-6 and TRBJ2-1; TRBD1 or TRBD2 may be the D gene (5 bases each). The germline CDR1 and CDR2 sequences are SGHVS and FNYEAQ. CDR3 size: 13 residues. V lost 3 bases and J 7 bases, leaving 10 bases between the germline ends. CDR3 DNA: TGTGCCAGCAGCTTTGGGGGTTTTAATGAGCAGTTCTTC. This sequence encodes CASSFGGFNEQFF.

This rearrangement joins TRBV2 to TRBJ2-5; 10 bases are a match to TRBD2. Trimming took 7 bases from V and 0 from J; bases not matched to a gene: 11. Germline values: CDR1 SNHLY, CDR2 FYNNEI. This CDR3 spans 17 amino acids. CDR3 in amino acids: CASMAGLAGVNQETQYF. The DNA for the CDR3 is TGTGCCAGCATGGCTGGGCTAGCGGGGGTCAACCAAGAGACCCAGTACTTC.

The CDR3 sequence is CASSLMGAGATNEQFF. Here the CDR3 DNA reads TGTGCCAGCAGCTTGATGGGCGCGGGGGCGACGAATGAGCAGTTCTTC. The V call is TRBV5-6, the J call TRBJ2-1, with a possible D match to TRBD2 (7 bases). The ends were cut back, 1 base at V and 7 bases at J, with 18 bases in the middle. The CDR3 is 16 amino acids. Germline V gives CDR1 SGHDT, CDR2 YYEEEE. The entire variable domain, with the rest obtained from reference TRBV5-6 and TRBJ2-1, is as follows: DAGVTQSPTHLIKTRGQQVTLRCSPKSGHDTVSWYQQALGQGPQFIFQYYEEEERQRGNFPDRFSGHQFPNYSSELNVNALLLGDSALYLCASSLMGAGATNEQFFGPGTRLTVL.

This rearrangement joins TRBV5-1 to TRBJ2-1, with D perhaps assigned TRBD1 or TRBD2 (5 bases each). V lost 6 bases and J 0 bases, leaving 16 bases between the germline ends. The CDR3 loop spans 16 amino acids. Germline V gene data show CDR1 as SGHRS and CDR2 as YFSETQ. CDR3 sequence reads: CASTSTPGSSYNEQFF. CDR3 in DNA: TGCGCCAGCACCTCGACCCCAGGGAGCTCCTACAATGAGCAGTTCTTC. The full variable domain, rest sourced from reference TRBV5-1 and TRBJ2-1, is KAGVTQTPRYLIKTRGQQVTLSCSPISGHRSVSWYQQTPGQGLQFLFEYFSETQRNKGNFPGRFSGRQFSNSRSEMNVSTLELGDSALYLCASTSTPGSSYNEQFFGPGTRLTVL.

The J gene is TRBJ1-4, the V gene TRBV20-1, with D unclear. The CDR3 is made up of 12 amino acids. Germline V gives CDR1 DFQATT, CDR2 SNEGSKA (reference sequence). The germline V and J ends were trimmed by 5 bases and 5 bases, with 9 bases remaining between them. Written as DNA, the CDR3 is TGCAGTGCTCGATCTTCCAATGAAAAACTGTTTTTT. Protein: CSARSSNEKLFF.

This clonotype appeared many times. The rearrangement joins TRBV7-2 to TRBJ1-2; D possibly corresponds to TRBD1 (5 bases). CDR3 length equals 15 residues. V lost 5 bases and J 10 bases, leaving 23 bases between the germline ends. The germline V gene encodes CDR1 SGHTA and CDR2 FQGNSA. This CDR3 is CASSPTVDRGTAYTF. The CDR3 DNA reads TGTGCCAGCAGCCCGACGGTCGACAGAGGAACAGCCTACACCTTC.

The chain carries TRBV15 and TRBJ1-6, with 7 positions matching TRBD1. Germline CDR1 and CDR2: LNHNV and YYDKDF (reference sequence). CDR3 size: 14 residues. After removal of 3 bases from V and 9 bases from J, the junction contained 5 bases not matched to a gene. The CDR3 here is CATSSSNRGSPLHF. CDR3 nucleotide sequence: TGTGCCACCAGCAGCTCCAACAGGGGTTCACCCCTCCACTTT.

Many counts were recorded for this clonotype. The gene calls are TRBV7-8 and TRBJ2-5, with 14 bases lining up with TRBD2. CDR3 length: 17 amino acids. Germline V CDR1 and CDR2: SGHVS, FQNEAQ. V was pared by 5 bases and J by 9 bases, with 14 bases of the junction left unmatched. As DNA, the CDR3 is TGTGCCAGCAGCAAAAGGACTAGCGGGGGGACTCGGGAGCCCCAGTACTTC. Protein product: CASSKRTSGGTREPQYF. Full variable domain (missing parts from reference TRBV7-8 and TRBJ2-5): GAGVSQSPRYKVAKRGQDVALRCDPISGHVSLFWYQQALGQGPEFLTYFQNEAQLDKSGLPSDRFFAERPEGSVSTLKIQRTQQEDSAVYLCASSKRTSGGTREPQYFGPGTRLLVL.

There are many counts of this clonotype. This chain joins TRBV9 and TRBJ2-3; D is perhaps TRBD2 (5 bases). The CDR3 contains 13 residues. Germline lookup yields CDR1 SGDLS and CDR2 YYNGEE. V was cut by 4 bases and J by 3 bases, with 9 bases left in between. The CDR3 coding sequence is TGTGCCAGCAGCCCTGTAGCGACAGATACGCAGTATTTT. Its protein is CASSPVATDTQYF.

This clonotype came up many times. The chain is built from TRBV4-2 and TRBJ2-7; the match to TRBD2 covers 13 bases. Trimming at V came to 0 bases and at J to 4 bases, leaving 6 bases not matched to a gene. This CDR3 contains 17 residues. Germline CDR1 is LGHNA and CDR2 is YNFKEQ. The CDR3 protein is CASSQEPLAGGQYEQYF. CDR3 bases: TGTGCCAGCAGCCAAGAACCACTAGCGGGGGGGCAGTACGAGCAGTACTTC.

This chain connects TRBV5-4 to TRBJ2-7; 7 bases map to TRBD2. J lost 6 bases, V lost 4 bases, and 7 bases had no gene match. In germline, CDR1 is SGHNT, CDR2 YYREEE (reference sequence). The length of the CDR3 is 13 residues. CDR3 loop: CASSLGGSGEQYF. The CDR3 DNA is TGTGCCAGCAGCCTTGGCGGGAGTGGCGAGCAGTACTTC.